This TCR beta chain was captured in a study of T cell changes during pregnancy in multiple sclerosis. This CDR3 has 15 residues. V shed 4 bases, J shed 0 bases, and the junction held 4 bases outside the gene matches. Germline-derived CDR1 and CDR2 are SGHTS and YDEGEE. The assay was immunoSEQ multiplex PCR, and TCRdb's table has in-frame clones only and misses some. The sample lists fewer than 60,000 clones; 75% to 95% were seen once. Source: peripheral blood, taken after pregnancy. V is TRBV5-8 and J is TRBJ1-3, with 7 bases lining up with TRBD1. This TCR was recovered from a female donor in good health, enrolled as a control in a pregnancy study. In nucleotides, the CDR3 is TGTGCCAGCAGCGCCTACAGGGGCTCTGGAAACACCATATATTTT. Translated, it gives CASSAYRGSGNTIYF. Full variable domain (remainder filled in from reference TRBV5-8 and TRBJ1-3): EAGVTQSPTHLIKTRGQQATLRCSPISGHTSVYWYQQALGLGLQFLLWYDEGEERNRGNFPPRFSGRQFPNYSSELNVNALELEDSALYLCASSAYRGSGNTIYFGEGSWLTVV.